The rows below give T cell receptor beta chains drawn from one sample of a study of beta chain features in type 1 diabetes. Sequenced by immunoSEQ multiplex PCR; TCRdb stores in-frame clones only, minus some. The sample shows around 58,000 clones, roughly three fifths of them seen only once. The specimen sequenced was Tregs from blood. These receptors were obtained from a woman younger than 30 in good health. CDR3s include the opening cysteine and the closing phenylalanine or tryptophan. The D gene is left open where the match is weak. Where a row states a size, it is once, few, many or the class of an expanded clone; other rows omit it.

TGCAGCGTTGAAGATCTTGGATACAGGGGGCTGTACGAGCAGTACTTC,CSVEDLGYRGLYEQYF,TRBJ2-7,TRBD1,.,TRBV29-1
TGTGCCAGCAGCCTCGGGGGGGGATCTGCTGGTGGAAACACCATATATTTT,CASSLGGGSAGGNTIYF,TRBJ1-3,.,.,TRBV7-8
TGTGCCAGCAATCCCCCCGGGACAGAGATCTACGAGCAGTACTTC,CASNPPGTEIYEQYF,TRBJ2-7,TRBD1,.,TRBV2
TGTGCCTGGACTACGAGACAGGGGCACTCCTCCTACGAGCAGTACTTC,CAWTTRQGHSSYEQYF,TRBJ2-7,TRBD1,.,TRBV30
TGTGCCAGCAGCTTAGGGAGCGGGGGGGCCAAAAACATTCAGTACTTC,CASSLGSGGAKNIQYF,TRBJ2-4,TRBD2,few,TRBV7-9
TGTGCTAGTGGTTTTGGACAGGTAGGCTACAATGAGCAGTTCTTC,CASGFGQVGYNEQFF,TRBJ2-1,TRBD1,few,TRBV12-5
TGCGCCAGCAGCACGGGGGGCGGGACGAACACCGGGGAGCTGTTTTTT,CASSTGGGTNTGELFF,TRBJ2-2,.,.,TRBV4-3
TGTGCCATCAGTGAGCCCTACGGGGGGGCACTCGACAATGAGCAGTTCTTC,CAISEPYGGALDNEQFF,TRBJ2-1,TRBD2,.,TRBV10-3
TGTGCCACCAGCAGAGATCAGGTGAACACTGAAGCTTTCTTT,CATSRDQVNTEAFF,TRBJ1-1,.,.,TRBV15
TGTGCCAGCACCTACGGAGTGCTAGCGGGAGTCGAGCAGTTCTTC,CASTYGVLAGVEQFF,TRBJ2-1,TRBD2,once,TRBV6-6
TGCGCCAGCAGCTTGGCGGGGACTAGCGGGGGGGCCCATGAGCAGTTCTTC,CASSLAGTSGGAHEQFF,TRBJ2-1,TRBD2,few,TRBV5-1
TGTGCCTGGAGTAGACAGGGGACCTACGAGCAGTACTTC,CAWSRQGTYEQYF,TRBJ2-7,TRBD1,.,TRBV30
TGCGCCAGCAGCCAAGTTAGGCGGGTTTTCGGTTCACCCCTCCACTTT,CASSQVRRVFGSPLHF,TRBJ1-6,.,.,TRBV4-3
TGTGCCAGCAGCTATACTAGCGGGAGCCGTTACGAGCAGTACTTC,CASSYTSGSRYEQYF,TRBJ2-7,TRBD2,.,TRBV7-2
TGCGCCAGCAGCCCCAGGGAAGACGGTAATTCACCCCTCCACTTT,CASSPREDGNSPLHF,TRBJ1-6,.,few,TRBV5-1
TGTGCCAGCAGCTTCACCGGGACCTACAATGAGCAGTTCTTC,CASSFTGTYNEQFF,TRBJ2-1,.,few,TRBV11-2
TGTGCCAGCAGTGAAGCGTCAGGTCGGAATGAAAAACTGTTTTTT,CASSEASGRNEKLFF,TRBJ1-4,.,.,TRBV2
TGTGCCAGCAGTGAAGCCAGGGGGAAGGGCAGCGGGAGGAATAGCAATGAGCAGTTCTTC,CASSEARGKGSGRNSNEQFF,TRBJ2-1,TRBD2,.,TRBV2
TGCAGCGTTGACAAGGGGATCGGGGAGCTGTTTTTT,CSVDKGIGELFF,TRBJ2-2,.,.,TRBV29-1
TGTGCCAGCAGCTGGGGACAGGTCATAACTAATGAAAAACTGTTTTTT,CASSWGQVITNEKLFF,TRBJ1-4,TRBD1,.,TRBV7-9
TGTGCCAGCAGCTTTAACTACCAAGAGACCCAGTACTTC,CASSFNYQETQYF,TRBJ2-5,.,.,TRBV7-2
TGCAGCGCCCGTGGAGGGAGTGCCGAGCAGTTCTTC,CSARGGSAEQFF,TRBJ2-1,.,few,TRBV29-1
TGTGCCAGCAGCGGGACAGGGAACTCCTACGAGCAGTACTTC,CASSGTGNSYEQYF,TRBJ2-7,TRBD1,few,TRBV6-5
TGTGCCAGCAGGGTAGACAGGGTCCTGGGTGAGCAGTACTTC,CASRVDRVLGEQYF,TRBJ2-5,TRBD1,few,TRBV2
TGTGCCAGCAGCCGGGGGGGACTAGCGGAGACTACGCAGTATTTT,CASSRGGLAETTQYF,TRBJ2-3,TRBD2,.,TRBV9
TGTGCCAGCTCACCCCAGGGGGCAGGCAATCAGCCCCAGCATTTT,CASSPQGAGNQPQHF,TRBJ1-5,TRBD1,.,TRBV18
TGTGCCATCAGTGACCCAGGGGGCGAGGAAGGCTACACCTTC,CAISDPGGEEGYTF,TRBJ1-2,TRBD1,.,TRBV10-3
TGTGCCAGCAGCCCCTATGGGCGGGGACCGGAAAAACTGTTTTTT,CASSPYGRGPEKLFF,TRBJ1-4,.,.,TRBV14